The entry below describes one TCR beta chain. This record belongs to a study of blood T cell repertoires in COVID-19. Generated by immunoSEQ multiplex PCR, the TCRdb table keeps only in-frame clones and is missing some. The profile shows under 500,000 clones, roughly nine tenths of them singletons. The source material was PBMCs or T cells enriched from blood (not recorded which). This TCR derives from a woman aged 18 to 35 with acute COVID-19.

The CDR3 DNA reads as TGCAGCGTCCCAGCGGAGCCGAACACCGGGGAGCTGTTTTTT. This encodes CSVPAEPNTGELFF. This rearrangement joins TRBV29-1 to TRBJ2-2; weak D call: TRBD2 (5 bases). Trimming took 6 bases from V and 0 from J, leaving 11 bases between them. Germline CDR1 reads SQVTM; CDR2 reads ANQGSEA. This CDR3 region has 14 residues.